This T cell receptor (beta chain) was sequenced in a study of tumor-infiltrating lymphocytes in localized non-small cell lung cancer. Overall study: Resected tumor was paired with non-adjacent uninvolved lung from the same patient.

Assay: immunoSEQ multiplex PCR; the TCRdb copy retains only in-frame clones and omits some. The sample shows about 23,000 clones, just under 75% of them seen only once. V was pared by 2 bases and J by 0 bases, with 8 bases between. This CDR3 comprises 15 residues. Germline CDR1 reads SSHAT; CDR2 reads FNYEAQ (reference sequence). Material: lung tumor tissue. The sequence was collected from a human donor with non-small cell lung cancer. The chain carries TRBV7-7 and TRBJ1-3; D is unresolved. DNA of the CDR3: TGTGCCAGCAGCTTACGGGAGGGCTCTGGAAACACCATATATTTT. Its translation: CASSLREGSGNTIYF.